A single sample is the source of the 5 T cell receptor beta chains below, sequenced in a study of T cells in Graves' hyperthyroidism and ophthalmopathy. TCR beta CDR3 sequences were amplified from RNA transcripts. TCR CDR3 underwent first-round RT-PCR with the HTBI primer set. MiXCR, applied by TCRdb to the multiplex PCR reads, yields one record per CDR3 protein. The sample lists 450,000 to 700,000 distinct CDR3 sequences, around 46% occurring once. Sequences were obtained from peripheral blood or thyroid tissue (not recorded which). The receptors stem from a young woman with Graves' hyperthyroidism.

As to this clonotype: A read error may produce the germline difference seen at one junction end. The V and J genes are TRBV29-1 and TRBJ1-6; D may be TRBD1 (5 bases). Per the germline V gene, CDR1 is SQVTM and CDR2 is ANQGSEA. The CDR3 has 14 residues. Here the CDR3 reads CSVRGQGNNSPLHF. CDR3 bases: TGCAGCGTCAGAGGGCAGGGCAATAATTCACCACTCCACTTT. Drawing the rest from reference TRBV29-1 and TRBJ1-6, the complete variable domain is SAVISQKPSRDICQRGTSLTIQCQVDSQVTMMFWYRQQPGQSLTLIATANQGSEATYESGFVIDKFPISRPNLTFSTLTVSNMSPEDSSIYLCSVRGQGNNSPLHFGNGTRLTVT.

This clonotype was observed once. V usage is TRBV5-1 and J usage is TRBJ2-7; TRBD2 might be the D (6 bases). The V end lost 4 bases, the J end lost 0 bases, and 20 bases lay between the germline ends. Germline CDR1 SGHRS, CDR2 YFSETQ. The CDR3 has 17 amino acids. The CDR3 DNA reads TGCGCCAGCAGCCCGGGTATGGGGAGCGGGTTCTCCTACGAGCAGTACTTC. It is translated as CASSPGMGSGFSYEQYF.

This clonotype was seen many times. This chain connects TRBV4-2 to TRBJ2-5; tentative D call: TRBD2 (6 bases). Germline V gives CDR1 LGHNA, CDR2 YNFKEQ. Trimming took off 1 base at V and 6 bases at J, with 12 bases between the two ends. The CDR3 has 14 residues. Written as DNA, the CDR3 is TGTGCCAGCAGCCAAGTGGGGGGTGAAAAGACCCAGTACTTC. Translated: CASSQVGGEKTQYF.

At least ten counts were recorded for this clonotype. This chain links TRBV7-6 with TRBJ2-5; D gene uncertain. Trimming removed 2 bases at V and 1 base at J, with 11 bases between. Per germline, CDR1 SGHVS and CDR2 FNYEAQ. The CDR3 loop spans 15 amino acids. The CDR3 DNA sequence: TGTGCCAGCAGCTTATACGGACGGTTCCAAGAGACCCAGTACTTC. Its protein is CASSLYGRFQETQYF.

To note about this clonotype: Since a much larger clone is just one base distant, this may be a read error. The chain joins TRBV20-1 to TRBJ2-5; no definite D call. The CDR3 contains 14 residues. Germline-derived CDR1 and CDR2 are DFQATT and SNEGSKA (reference sequence). The CDR3 protein is CSARDLLPQGTQYF. The CDR3 region has the DNA TGCAGTGCTAGAGATTTGCTACCCCAAGGGACCCAGTACTTC.